Listed here is a single T cell receptor (beta chain). This entry is derived from a study of blood T cell repertoires in COVID-19. Turning to the study itself: Some COVID-19 samples were acute and others convalescent; all came from the United States, Italy and Spain. Sources were T cells, B-cell-depleted T cells, or PBMCs; the material itself was cDNA or gDNA.

Original handling: Nucleated cell number was recorded as an estimate derived from reference gene primer amplification. Measured with immunoSEQ multiplex PCR; TCRdb has only the in-frame clones, and not every one. The V and J calls and the clone size are those of that table, but D and trimming were determined from the DNA. The sample has some 200,000 clones; around nine tenths are singletons. Trimming removed 2 bases at V and 6 bases at J, with 25 bases between. The germline gives CDR1 SEHNR, CDR2 FQNEAQ (reference sequence). This CDR3 contains 19 residues. Sequencing was done on a sample of peripheral blood. The chain uses TRBV7-9 and TRBJ2-2, with D perhaps TRBD2 (6 bases). This TCR was recovered from a man between 18 and 29 years old with active or convalescent COVID-19. CDR3 region: CASSLRPTLGPGRPGELFF. The CDR3 region has the DNA TGTGCCAGCAGCTTACGTCCCACTCTAGGACCAGGGAGGCCCGGGGAGCTGTTTTTT.